This TCR beta chain comes out of a study of naive and memory T cell subsets. Regarding the study as a whole: Especially in CD8 cells, naive repertoires contained a few larger clonotypes, possibly CD45RA-re-expressing memory cells. A clonotype means one alpha or beta sequence, not an alpha/beta pair.

This clonotype has just a few counts. Its antigen is still unknown. The beta constant-region primer was an equimolar mix of two oligonucleotides covering TRBC1 and TRBC2. Nested alpha and beta constant-region primers with the SP2 primer drove four PCR rounds on ligated cDNA. An oligonucleotide with the SP2 primer and a 12-nucleotide UMI was ligated to the cDNA 3' end. TCRdb re-called the UMI-ligation and nested PCR reads with MiXCR, one entry per CDR3 protein. This table has fewer than 150,000 distinct CDR3 sequences, more than 15% appearing once. This TCR came from a human donor in good health. The sample comprised naive CD8+ T cells from blood.

The CDR3 region is CASSYSHEAAYGYTF. CDR3 DNA: TGTGCCAGCAGTTACTCGCACGAGGCCGCCTATGGCTACACCTTC. This rearrangement joins TRBV6-5 to TRBJ1-2; D uncertain. Germline V gene lookup returns CDR1 MNHEY and CDR2 SVGAGI. V shed 0 bases and J shed 4 bases, with 12 bases lying between them. This CDR3 contains 15 residues.